The 20 T cell receptor beta chains below all came from one sample that was sequenced in a study of T cell repertoires in cytomegalovirus infection. TCRdb reprocessed the reads via MiXCR and lists one record per CDR3 protein. The repertoire has a few hundred thousand distinct CDR3 sequences, 9.5% of them found once; the top ten carry roughly 4%. The sequenced sample was PBMCs. Receptors originate from a human donor in good health (CMV status not recorded). Some clones in this sample may be carry-over from other donors' samples.

A few counts support this clonotype. The chain combines TRBV4-3 with TRBJ2-3; 9 nucleotides line up with TRBD2. V lost 1 base and J lost 7; bases outside the gene matches: 12. CDR3 length equals 17 residues. Germline-derived CDR1 and CDR2 are LGHNA and YSLEER. Written as DNA, the CDR3 is TGCGCCAGCAGCCAAGCGTTTGCGGGGGGGCCTATAAATACGCAGTATTTT. This sequence encodes CASSQAFAGGPINTQYF.

V and J are TRBV7-3 and TRBJ1-1, with D possibly TRBD1 on 6 matching bases. Germline V gives CDR1 SGHTA, CDR2 FQGTGA. CDR3 size: 14 residues. V was pared by 2 bases and J by 5 bases, with 12 bases between. CDR3 amino acids: CASSLGGGKTEAFF. CDR3 DNA sequence: TGTGCCAGCAGCTTAGGGGGGGGCAAAACTGAAGCTTTCTTT. Full variable domain (rest looked up from reference TRBV7-3 and TRBJ1-1): GAGVSQTPSNKVTEKGKYVELRCDPISGHTALYWYRQSLGQGPEFLIYFQGTGAADDSGLPNDRFFAVRPEGSVSTLKIQRTERGDSAVYLCASSLGGGKTEAFFGQGTRLTVV.

A few counts support this clonotype. The chain uses TRBV27 and TRBJ2-3; no firm D call. The ends were cut back, 6 bases at V and 2 bases at J, with 12 bases in the middle. This CDR3 has 14 amino acids. Germline V gene sequence: CDR1 MNHEY, CDR2 SMNVEV (reference sequence). CDR3 sequence (DNA): TGTGCCAGCAGCCCGGTAGTGGCCACAGATACGCAGTATTTT. It translates to CASSPVVATDTQYF.

This clonotype was counted only a few times. V and J are TRBV4-2 and TRBJ1-2; no clear D gene. CDR3 length: 14 residues. Trimming took off 7 bases at V and 3 bases at J, with 15 bases between the two ends. From germline, CDR1 is LGHNA and CDR2 YNFKEQ. The CDR3 bases are TGTGCCAGCAAGGTCCCTCATTCGGACTATGGCTACACCTTC. Translated, it gives CASKVPHSDYGYTF.

This clonotype occurred many times. This chain connects TRBV28 to TRBJ2-5; D is perhaps TRBD1 (6 bases). This CDR3 region has 13 residues. V dropped 3 bases and J dropped 4 bases, with 9 bases sitting between them. Germline lookup yields CDR1 MDHEN and CDR2 SYDVKM. In nucleotides, the CDR3 is TGTGCCAGCAGTTTTGAAGGGGGAGAGACCCAGTACTTC. As protein: CASSFEGGETQYF.

The CDR3 DNA sequence: TGCAGTGCTAGAGATCTAGTGACTAGCGGGAGGTATACGCAGTATTTT. Protein product: CSARDLVTSGRYTQYF. V is TRBV20-1 and J is TRBJ2-3, with 13 bases fitting TRBD2. This CDR3 has 16 amino acids. V shed 0 bases, J shed 7 bases, and the junction held 7 bases outside the gene matches. Germline V gives CDR1 DFQATT, CDR2 SNEGSKA (reference sequence).

The V call is TRBV6-1, the J call TRBJ2-7; tentative D call: TRBD1 (7 bases). Germline loops: CDR1 MNHNS, CDR2 SASEGT. The CDR3 consists of 14 residues. The V end lost 5 bases, the J end lost 4 bases, and 15 bases lay between the germline ends. The CDR3 DNA follows: TGTGCCAGCAGTCGACTAGGGGGCAAATACGAGCAGTACTTC. Its translation: CASSRLGGKYEQYF.

This clonotype showed up many times. This chain links TRBV7-8 with TRBJ2-1, with 8 bases lining up with TRBD2. This CDR3 is 15 amino acids long. With 1 base clipped from V and 10 bases from J, the junction kept 9 bases outside the gene matches. Germline V gives CDR1 SGHVS, CDR2 FQNEAQ. This CDR3 reads CASSLEGTRVGEQFF. In DNA, the CDR3 is TGTGCCAGCAGCTTAGAAGGGACTAGAGTAGGCGAGCAGTTCTTC.

This clonotype was counted only a few times. The chain uses TRBV4-2 and TRBJ2-3; 11 bases are shared with TRBD2. Trimming at V came to 4 bases and at J to 5 bases, leaving 5 bases not matched to a gene. The CDR3 consists of 15 residues. Germline V gene data show CDR1 as LGHNA and CDR2 as YNFKEQ. The CDR3 is CASSRGLAGEDTQYF. The CDR3 nucleotides are TGTGCCAGCAGCCGCGGACTAGCGGGTGAAGATACGCAGTATTTT.

There are many counts of this clonotype. The V and J genes are TRBV7-2 and TRBJ2-7, with TRBD2 identical over 9 bases. With 5 bases clipped from V and 3 bases from J, the junction kept 8 bases outside the gene matches. The CDR3 loop spans 15 amino acids. Germline CDR1 is SGHTA and CDR2 is FQGNSA. CDR3 loop: CASSPSGRGGYEQYF. CDR3 sequence (DNA): TGTGCCAGCAGCCCGTCCGGGCGGGGGGGCTACGAGCAGTACTTC.

The rearrangement uses TRBV5-1 and TRBJ2-3; TRBD2 matches 10 bases. Germline CDR1 is SGHRS and CDR2 is YFSETQ. The CDR3 is 16 residues long. The V and J ends lost 4 bases and 1 base, in that order; junction bases with no gene match: 6. The CDR3 DNA reads as TGCGCCAGCAGCCGTACTAGCGGGAAGGGCACAGATACGCAGTATTTT. The encoded protein is CASSRTSGKGTDTQYF.

The sample holds many counts of this clonotype. This chain joins TRBV7-2 and TRBJ2-5, with 7 bases aligning to TRBD2. The CDR3 has 14 amino acids. Germline CDR1 SGHTA, CDR2 FQGNSA. The ends lost 2 bases at V and 3 bases at J; junction bases unmatched: 3. The CDR3 nucleotides read TGTGCCAGCAGCTTACGGACTAGTAAAGAGACCCAGTACTTC. Its translation is CASSLRTSKETQYF.

In this sample, this clonotype turned up many times. The chain employs TRBV7-2 and TRBJ2-7; 9 bases agree with TRBD1. The CDR3 is made up of 12 amino acids. Trimming took 5 bases from V and 9 from J; bases not matched to a gene: 5. Germline assignment: CDR1 SGHTA and CDR2 FQGNSA. CDR3 protein: CASSPDRGAQYF. The CDR3 DNA follows: TGTGCCAGCAGCCCGGACAGGGGAGCGCAGTACTTC.

The CDR3 protein is CSARDPIGPAGVSYEQYF. DNA for the CDR3: TGCAGTGCTAGAGATCCGATAGGGCCAGCGGGAGTAAGCTACGAGCAGTACTTC. The J gene is TRBJ2-7, the V gene TRBV20-1; 8 nucleotides match TRBD2. Germline V lookup: CDR1 DFQATT, CDR2 SNEGSKA (reference sequence). This CDR3 contains 18 residues. V lost 0 bases and J lost 3; bases outside the gene matches: 16.

This rearrangement joins TRBV7-9 to TRBJ2-5; TRBD1 matches 9 bases. Trimming at V came to 5 bases and at J to 7 bases, leaving 14 bases not matched to a gene. There are 16 residues in the CDR3. Germline CDR1 is SEHNR and CDR2 is FQNEAQ (reference sequence). The CDR3 sequence: CASSTADPGQGGTQYF. CDR3 coding DNA: TGTGCCAGCAGCACAGCGGATCCGGGACAGGGAGGGACCCAGTACTTC.

This clonotype was observed a few times. The chain couples TRBV15 to TRBJ2-6, with no clear D. CDR3 length: 13 residues. Germline CDR1 is LNHNV and CDR2 is YYDKDF (reference sequence). V gave up 9 bases and J gave up 4 bases, with 10 bases separating them. Here the CDR3 DNA reads TGTGCCACAGCCGTAGGAGGGGCCAACGTCCTGACTTTC. It encodes CATAVGGANVLTF.

This clonotype showed up just a few times. An end of the junction does not agree with germline; a read error may underlie this. The chain links TRBV5-3 to TRBJ1-2; D unresolved. TRBV5-3 is identified as an open reading frame with a role that is uncertain. This CDR3 comprises 14 residues. The CDR3 bases are TGTGCCAGCAGCTCCACAGTGGTCGGCTATGGCTACACCTTC. This encodes CASSSTVVGYGYTF.

The sample holds many counts of this clonotype. CDR3 nucleotide sequence: TGTGCCAGCAGTTTATCAGGGTCAGGCTACGAGCAGTACTTC. It specifies CASSLSGSGYEQYF. This sequence joins TRBV27 and TRBJ2-7; the D is unclear. With 0 bases removed from V and 3 bases from J, the gap between germline ends came to 9 bases. Germline assignment: CDR1 MNHEY and CDR2 SMNVEV (reference sequence). This CDR3 has 14 residues.

The rearrangement links TRBV4-2 to TRBJ2-1, with 7 bases matching TRBD1. With V trimmed by 0 bases and J by 2 bases, 4 bases remained unmatched. Per germline, CDR1 LGHNA and CDR2 YNFKEQ. The CDR3 spans 16 residues. CDR3 coding DNA: TGTGCCAGCAGCCAAGAGACAGGGACAACCTACAATGAGCAGTTCTTC. Translated: CASSQETGTTYNEQFF.

This clonotype was picked up many times. CDR3 sequence: CASSQSGGTGNTIYF. CDR3 DNA: TGTGCCAGCAGCCAATCAGGGGGGACTGGAAACACCATATATTTT. The V and J genes are TRBV4-2 and TRBJ1-3, with TRBD1 matching over 7 bases. V lost 2 bases, J lost 2 bases, and 3 bases stayed unmatched. The length of the CDR3 is 15 residues. Germline loops: CDR1 LGHNA, CDR2 YNFKEQ.